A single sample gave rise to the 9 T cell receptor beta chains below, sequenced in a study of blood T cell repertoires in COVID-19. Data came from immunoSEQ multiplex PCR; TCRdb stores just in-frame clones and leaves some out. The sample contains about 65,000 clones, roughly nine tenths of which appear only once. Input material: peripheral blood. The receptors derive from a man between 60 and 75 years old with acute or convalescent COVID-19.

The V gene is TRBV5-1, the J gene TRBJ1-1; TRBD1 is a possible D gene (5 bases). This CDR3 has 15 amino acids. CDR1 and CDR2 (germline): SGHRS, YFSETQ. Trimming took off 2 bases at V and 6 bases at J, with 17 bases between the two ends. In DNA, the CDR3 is TGCGCCAGCAGCTTAAGTGGGGGATCGGGAGCTGAAGCTTTCTTT. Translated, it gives CASSLSGGSGAEAFF. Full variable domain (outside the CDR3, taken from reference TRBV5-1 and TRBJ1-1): KAGVTQTPRYLIKTRGQQVTLSCSPISGHRSVSWYQQTPGQGLQFLFEYFSETQRNKGNFPGRFSGRQFSNSRSEMNVSTLELGDSALYLCASSLSGGSGAEAFFGQGTRLTVV.

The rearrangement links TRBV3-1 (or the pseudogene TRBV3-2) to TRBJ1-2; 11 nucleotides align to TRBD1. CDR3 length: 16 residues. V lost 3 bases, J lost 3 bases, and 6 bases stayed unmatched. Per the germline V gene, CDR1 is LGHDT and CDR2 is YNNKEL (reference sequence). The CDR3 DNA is TGTGCCAGCAGCCACTGGGGACAGGGGGGGGACTATGGCTACACCTTC. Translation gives CASSHWGQGGDYGYTF.

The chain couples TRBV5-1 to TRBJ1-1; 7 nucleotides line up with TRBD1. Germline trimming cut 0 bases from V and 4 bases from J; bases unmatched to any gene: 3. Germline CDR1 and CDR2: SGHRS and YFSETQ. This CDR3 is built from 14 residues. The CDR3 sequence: CASSLEAGGTEAFF. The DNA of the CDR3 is TGCGCCAGCAGCTTGGAGGCAGGGGGCACTGAAGCTTTCTTT.

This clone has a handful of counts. CDR3 in amino acids: CSVASGTGYTQYF. CDR3 sequence (DNA): TGCAGCGTTGCCTCCGGGACAGGGTATACGCAGTATTTT. V gene TRBV29-1 combines with J gene TRBJ2-3, with 9 nucleotides matching TRBD1. The CDR3 is 13 amino acids. With V trimmed by 4 bases and J by 7 bases, 6 bases remained unmatched. Per the germline V gene, CDR1 is SQVTM and CDR2 is ANQGSEA.

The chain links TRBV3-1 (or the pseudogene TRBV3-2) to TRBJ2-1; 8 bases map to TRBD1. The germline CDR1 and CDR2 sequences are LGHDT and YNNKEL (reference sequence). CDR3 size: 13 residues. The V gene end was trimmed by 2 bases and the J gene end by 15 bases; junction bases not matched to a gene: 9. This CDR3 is CASSQHAGGFTFF. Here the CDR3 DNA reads TGTGCCAGCAGCCAACACGCAGGGGGCTTCACGTTCTTC.

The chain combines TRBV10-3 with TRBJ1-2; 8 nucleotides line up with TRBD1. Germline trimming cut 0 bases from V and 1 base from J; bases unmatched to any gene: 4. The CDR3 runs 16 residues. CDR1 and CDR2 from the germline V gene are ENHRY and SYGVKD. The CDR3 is CAISESGTGFNYGYTF. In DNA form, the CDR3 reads TGTGCCATCAGTGAGTCGGGGACAGGTTTTAACTATGGCTACACCTTC.

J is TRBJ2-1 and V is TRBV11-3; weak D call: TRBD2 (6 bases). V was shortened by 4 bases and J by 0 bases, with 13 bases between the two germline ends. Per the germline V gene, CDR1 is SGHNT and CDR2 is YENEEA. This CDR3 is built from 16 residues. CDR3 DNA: TGTGCCAGCAGCTCCCACCCCGGGAGCTCCTACAATGAGCAGTTCTTC. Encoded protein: CASSSHPGSSYNEQFF. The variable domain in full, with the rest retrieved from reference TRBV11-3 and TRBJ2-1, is EAGVVQSPRYKIIEKKQPVAFWCNPISGHNTLYWYLQNLGQGPELLIRYENEEAVDDSQLPKDRFSAERLKGVDSTLKIQPAELGDSAVYLCASSSHPGSSYNEQFFGPGTRLTVL.

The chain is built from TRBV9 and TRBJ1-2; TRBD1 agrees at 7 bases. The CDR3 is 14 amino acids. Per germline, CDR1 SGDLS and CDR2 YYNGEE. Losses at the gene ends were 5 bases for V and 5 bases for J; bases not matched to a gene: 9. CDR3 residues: CASRGSGTAYGYTF. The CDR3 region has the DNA TGTGCCAGCAGAGGTTCCGGGACAGCATATGGCTACACCTTC.

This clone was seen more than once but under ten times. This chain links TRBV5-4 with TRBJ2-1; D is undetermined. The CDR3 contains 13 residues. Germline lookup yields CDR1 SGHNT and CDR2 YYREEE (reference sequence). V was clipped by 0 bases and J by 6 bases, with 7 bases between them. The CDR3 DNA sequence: TGTGCCAGCAGCTTGGAATCCAGCAATGAGCAGTTCTTC. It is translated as CASSLESSNEQFF.